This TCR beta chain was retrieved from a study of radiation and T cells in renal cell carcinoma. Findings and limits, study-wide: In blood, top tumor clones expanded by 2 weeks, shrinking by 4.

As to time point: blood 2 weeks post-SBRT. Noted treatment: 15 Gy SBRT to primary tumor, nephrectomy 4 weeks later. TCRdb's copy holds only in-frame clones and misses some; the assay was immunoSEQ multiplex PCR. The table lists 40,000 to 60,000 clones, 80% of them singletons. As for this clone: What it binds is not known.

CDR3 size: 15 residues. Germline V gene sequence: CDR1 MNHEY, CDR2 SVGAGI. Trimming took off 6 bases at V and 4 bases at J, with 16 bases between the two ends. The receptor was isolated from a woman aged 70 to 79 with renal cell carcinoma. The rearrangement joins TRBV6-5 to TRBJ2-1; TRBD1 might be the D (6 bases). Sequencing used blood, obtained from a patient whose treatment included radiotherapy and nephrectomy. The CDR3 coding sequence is TGTGCCAGCAGGATGGACAGCCTAACGTACAATGAGCAGTTCTTC. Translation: CASRMDSLTYNEQFF.